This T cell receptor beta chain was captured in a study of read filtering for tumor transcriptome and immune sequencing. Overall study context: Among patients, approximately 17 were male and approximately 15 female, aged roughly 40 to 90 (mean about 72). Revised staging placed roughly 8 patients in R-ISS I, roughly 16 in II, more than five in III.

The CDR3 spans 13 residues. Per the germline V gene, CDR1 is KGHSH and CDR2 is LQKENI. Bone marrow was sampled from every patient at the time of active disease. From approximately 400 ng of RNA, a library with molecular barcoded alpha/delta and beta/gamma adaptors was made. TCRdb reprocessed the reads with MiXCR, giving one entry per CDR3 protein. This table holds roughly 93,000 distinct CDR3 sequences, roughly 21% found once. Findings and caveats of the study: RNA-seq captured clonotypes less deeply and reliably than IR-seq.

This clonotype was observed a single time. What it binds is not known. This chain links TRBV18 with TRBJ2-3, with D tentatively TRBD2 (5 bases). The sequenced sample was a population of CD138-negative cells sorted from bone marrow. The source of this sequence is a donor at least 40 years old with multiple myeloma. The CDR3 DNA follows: TGTGCTAGCCCACCACCGGGAAGAGATACGCAGTATTTT. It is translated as CASPPPGRDTQYF.